The T cell receptor beta chain described here comes from a study of spatial heterogeneity in lung cancer. At the level of the study: A consistent excess of beta-chain over alpha-chain sequences was detected. More than 8.5 raw reads, on average, carried each unique TCR and UMI combination. Study-level results: Tumor mutation count correlated with how many alpha and beta TCRs expanded intratumorally.

The time point: sample taken at primary tumor resection. In germline, CDR1 is MDHEN, CDR2 SYDVKM. Germline trimming cut 4 bases from V and 7 bases from J; bases unmatched to any gene: 13. CDR3 length: 16 residues. Each molecule of TCR cDNA was tagged with one unique molecular identifier. TCRdb independently ran MiXCR on the 5' RACE reads; one entry per CDR3 protein. The table lists around 16,000 distinct CDR3 sequences, 6.5% to 7% of them singletons. This clonotype was detected many times. Its antigen remains unknown. The sequencing used lung tumor tissue, collected at surgery. The sequence derives from a female donor with early-stage non-small cell lung cancer. This rearrangement joins TRBV28 to TRBJ1-1; 9 bases are a match to TRBD1. The CDR3, as DNA: TGTGCCAGCAGTTCGTCAGACAGGGGGGTTGTGGATGAAGCTTTCTTT. Amino acid sequence: CASSSSDRGVVDEAFF. Full variable domain (rest looked up from reference TRBV28 and TRBJ1-1): DVKVTQSSRYLVKRTGEKVFLECVQDMDHENMFWYRQDPGLGLRLIYFSYDVKMKEKGDIPEGYSVSREKKERFSLILESASTNQTSMYLCASSSSDRGVVDEAFFGQGTRLTVV.